This TCR beta chain was identified in a study of blood T cell repertoires in COVID-19. Across the study: Sites across the United States, Italy and Spain contributed samples from acute and convalescent COVID-19. Sources were T cells, B-cell-depleted T cells, or PBMCs; the material itself was cDNA or gDNA.

Patients of the Seattle cohort, enrolled during active infection, were followed longitudinally. As handled by the study authors: Using reference gene primer amplification, nucleated cell counts were estimated. This table comes from immunoSEQ multiplex PCR, and its TCRdb copy is limited to in-frame clones, with some not included. Clone size and V and J calls were adopted from that table, with D and trimming inferred from the DNA. The data show about 150,000 clones, around 83% seen once. The J segment lost 6 bases and the V segment lost 5 bases, leaving 8 bases of the junction unmatched. This CDR3 spans 15 amino acids. Germline V gene lookup returns CDR1 LNHDA and CDR2 SQIVND (reference sequence).

The chain is built from TRBV19 and TRBJ1-5; 9 bases are a match to TRBD1. Source material: peripheral blood. The sequence was obtained from a woman aged 60 to 75 with COVID-19, enrolled during active disease. DNA of the CDR3: TGTGCCAGTAGTCTAACAGGGGGCCGGGGTCAGCCCCAGCATTTT. It specifies CASSLTGGRGQPQHF.